The next 2 T cell receptor beta chains were all read from a single sample in a study of T cells in Graves' hyperthyroidism and ophthalmopathy. Amplified regions were TCR beta CDR3 sequences from RNA transcripts. The HTBI primer set was used in a first-round RT-PCR of the TCR CDR3. One entry per CDR3 protein, called by TCRdb with MiXCR from the multiplex PCR reads. There are 600,000 or so distinct CDR3 sequences in the sample; 40% to 55% occur only once, and just over 8% lies in the top ten. The sample taken for sequencing was peripheral blood or thyroid tissue (not recorded which). Receptors originate from a woman aged 18 to 35 with Graves' hyperthyroidism.

Concerning this clonotype: A read error may explain this, as a much larger clone is one base away. This chain uses TRBV2 with TRBJ1-6, with D possibly TRBD1 on 5 matching bases. From germline, CDR1 is SNHLY and CDR2 FYNNEI. The CDR3 covers 14 residues. The CDR3 region has the DNA TGTGTCAGCAGCGTTTCAGGGTTGGGGTCACCCCTCCACTTT. Its protein product is CVSSVSGLGSPLHF.

The chain recombines TRBV11-1 with TRBJ1-2, with a possible D match to TRBD1 (6 bases). The CDR3 has 14 amino acids. In germline, CDR1 is SGHAT, CDR2 FQDESV (reference sequence). Trimming stripped 3 bases from V and 5 bases from J, with 13 bases between. The DNA for the CDR3 is TGTGCCAGCAGCTTTCGAGGGGGGCCATATGGCTACACCTTC. Amino acid sequence: CASSFRGGPYGYTF.